Each of the 20 T cell receptor beta chains below was sequenced from the same sample in a study of T-cell reconstitution after alpha-beta-depleted transplantation in children. The TCRbeta library was prepared with unique molecular identifiers. TCRdb recomputed calls from the PCR reads with MiXCR, one row per CDR3 protein. The sample consists of 190,000 or so distinct CDR3 sequences, approximately 7% of them appearing once. Sequencing was performed on PBMCs from the stem cell graft donor, taken from the stem cell graft. Receptors were obtained from a human donor who donated a stem cell graft to a child with Wiskott-Aldrich syndrome.

Many counts were recorded for this clonotype. The chain has TRBV7-2 and TRBJ1-6; TRBD1 might be the D (5 bases). V lost 0 bases to trimming and J lost 14 bases, with 17 bases between them. CDR1 is SGHTA and CDR2 is FQGNSA in the germline V gene. This CDR3 has 15 amino acids. The CDR3 DNA reads TGTGCCAGCAGCTTAGCAGCGGCGGCTGGAGGGGCCCTCCACTTT. Translating gives CASSLAAAAGGALHF. The whole variable domain, remainder taken from reference TRBV7-2 and TRBJ1-6, is GAGVSQSPSNKVTEKGKDVELRCDPISGHTALYWYRQSLGQGLEFLIYFQGNSAPDKSGLPSDRFSAERTGGSVSTLTIQRTQQEDSAVYLCASSLAAAAGGALHFGNGTRLTVT.

This chain's CDR3 is CASSPTGVASPLHF. CDR3 coding DNA: TGTGCCAGCTCACCTACAGGGGTGGCTTCACCCCTCCACTTT. The chain links TRBV18 to TRBJ1-6, with TRBD1 matching over 7 bases. Germline V gene lookup returns CDR1 KGHSH and CDR2 LQKENI. V lost 3 bases, J lost 9 bases, and 5 bases stayed unmatched. This CDR3 comprises 14 residues.

This clonotype was counted at least ten times. The V call is TRBV18, the J call TRBJ1-2; 7 bases are a match to TRBD1. The CDR3 covers 16 residues. After removal of 3 bases from V and 4 bases from J, the junction contained 11 bases not matched to a gene. Germline lookup yields CDR1 KGHSH and CDR2 LQKENI. The CDR3 coding sequence is TGTGCCAGCTCACCCTCGGGACAGCCGAACAGCTATGGCTACACCTTC. As protein: CASSPSGQPNSYGYTF.

This clonotype was seen more than once but under ten times. This chain joins TRBV7-7 and TRBJ2-2; TRBD2 is a possible D gene (6 bases). Trimming left V 4 bases short and J 4 bases short, with 10 bases between. CDR1 and CDR2 (germline): SSHAT, FNYEAQ (reference sequence). The CDR3 is made up of 14 amino acids. The CDR3 loop reads CASSSGGGTGELFF. CDR3 bases: TGTGCCAGCAGCTCCGGGGGTGGCACCGGGGAGCTGTTTTTT.

This clonotype was counted a single time. V usage is TRBV20-1 and J usage is TRBJ2-6; unclear D gene. The CDR3 covers 14 residues. Germline lookup yields CDR1 DFQATT and CDR2 SNEGSKA (reference sequence). V was cut by 6 bases and J by 0 bases, with 9 bases left in between. The CDR3 protein is CSAPPGSGANVLTF. In DNA form, the CDR3 reads TGCAGTGCGCCTCCAGGCTCTGGGGCCAACGTCCTGACTTTC.

This clonotype has ten or more counts. V usage is TRBV6-1 and J usage is TRBJ2-7, with 10 bases fitting TRBD2. V shed 5 bases and J 4 bases; nucleotides not matched to a gene: 5. Germline V gene lookup returns CDR1 MNHNS and CDR2 SASEGT. This CDR3 spans 14 amino acids. DNA of the CDR3: TGTGCCAGCAGTATAGCGGGGGGCGTTTACGAGCAGTACTTC. Protein: CASSIAGGVYEQYF.

This clonotype was recorded many times. The genes are TRBV5-1 and TRBJ2-2; 7 positions agree with TRBD1. The length of the CDR3 is 15 residues. The ends lost 3 bases at V and 7 bases at J; junction bases unmatched: 9. Germline values: CDR1 SGHRS, CDR2 YFSETQ. This CDR3 reads CASSSRTGVYGELFF. Here the CDR3 DNA reads TGCGCCAGCAGCTCCCGGACAGGAGTATACGGGGAGCTGTTTTTT. The full variable domain, rest sourced from reference TRBV5-1 and TRBJ2-2, is KAGVTQTPRYLIKTRGQQVTLSCSPISGHRSVSWYQQTPGQGLQFLFEYFSETQRNKGNFPGRFSGRQFSNSRSEMNVSTLELGDSALYLCASSSRTGVYGELFFGEGSRLTVL.

This clonotype was recorded many times. The chain has TRBV20-1 and TRBJ1-2; D is uncertain. The CDR3 loop spans 14 amino acids. The V and J ends lost 0 bases and 4 bases respectively, with 12 bases between them. The germline CDR1 and CDR2 sequences are DFQATT and SNEGSKA (reference sequence). The CDR3: CSARDPGGFYGYTF. The CDR3 DNA follows: TGCAGTGCTAGAGATCCCGGTGGATTCTATGGCTACACCTTC.

This clonotype showed up just a few times. The chain combines TRBV5-1 with TRBJ2-7; TRBD2 might be the D (5 bases). Trimming cost V 1 base and J 2 bases, with 10 bases left between them. The germline CDR1 and CDR2 sequences are SGHRS and YFSETQ. The CDR3 totals 14 residues. Here the CDR3 reads CASSLLPGTYEQYF. The CDR3 bases are TGCGCCAGCAGCTTGCTCCCGGGAACCTACGAGCAGTACTTC.

This clonotype appeared many times. The chain uses TRBV5-1 and TRBJ2-4; TRBD1 matches at 9 bases. V gave up 2 bases and J gave up 7 bases; unmatched junction bases: 13. Germline values: CDR1 SGHRS, CDR2 YFSETQ. The CDR3 is 17 residues long. This CDR3 is CASSFRSSGGQGNIQYF. In DNA form, the CDR3 reads TGCGCCAGCAGCTTTCGGAGTTCGGGCGGACAGGGGAACATTCAGTACTTC.

The chain has TRBV11-2 and TRBJ2-6; the D gene is possibly TRBD2 (6 bases). Germline V gene lookup returns CDR1 SGHAT and CDR2 FQNNGV. This CDR3 has 17 amino acids. Trimming removed 5 bases at V and 2 bases at J, with 16 bases between. DNA of the CDR3: TGTGCCAGCAGCCCCCTGCGGGGAGCGGCTGGGGCCAACGTCCTGACTTTC. Translation: CASSPLRGAAGANVLTF. Complete variable domain (other parts from reference TRBV11-2 and TRBJ2-6): EAGVAQSPRYKIIEKRQSVAFWCNPISGHATLYWYQQILGQGPKLLIQFQNNGVVDDSQLPKDRFSAERLKGVDSTLKIQPAKLEDSAVYLCASSPLRGAAGANVLTFGAGSRLTVL.

The chain joins TRBV20-1 to TRBJ2-1; D call uncertain. Germline V gene lookup returns CDR1 DFQATT and CDR2 SNEGSKA (reference sequence). V was pared by 5 bases and J by 0 bases, with 14 bases between. This CDR3 has 15 amino acids. The CDR3 sequence: CSAPRVPSSYNEQFF. The CDR3 DNA reads as TGCAGTGCTCCGAGAGTCCCGAGCTCCTACAATGAGCAGTTCTTC.

The table lists this clonotype with a few counts. V gene TRBV6-2 or TRBV6-3 combines with J gene TRBJ1-1; TRBD1 matches 7 bases. V shed 6 bases, J shed 1 base, and the junction held 11 bases outside the gene matches. Germline V gene sequence: CDR1 MNHEY, CDR2 SVGEGT. The CDR3 has 16 residues. CDR3 in amino acids: CASSRNRDSWNTEAFF. DNA of the CDR3: TGTGCCAGCAGCCGTAACCGGGACAGTTGGAACACTGAAGCTTTCTTT.

V and J are TRBV7-9 and TRBJ2-7; possibly TRBD1 for D (6 bases). The length of the CDR3 is 13 residues. V lost 5 bases to trimming and J lost 5 bases, with 13 bases between them. Per the germline V gene, CDR1 is SEHNR and CDR2 is FQNEAQ (reference sequence). The chain's CDR3 is CASSLRDTDEQYF. The CDR3 DNA reads as TGTGCCAGCAGCCTCCGGGACACGGACGAGCAGTACTTC.

This clonotype has ten or more counts. The V gene is TRBV5-5, the J gene TRBJ2-7; no clear D. Germline assignment: CDR1 SGHKS and CDR2 YYEKEE (reference sequence). This CDR3 has 14 amino acids. V lost 3 bases, J lost 0 bases, and 10 bases lay in between. The CDR3, as DNA: TGTGCCAGCAGCTCGAGCCCCAGCTCCTACGAGCAGTACTTC. Translated: CASSSSPSSYEQYF.

The chain carries TRBV6-5 and TRBJ1-5, with D unresolved. V lost 3 bases, J lost 7 bases, and 7 bases lay in between. CDR3 length equals 12 residues. The germline V gene encodes CDR1 MNHEY and CDR2 SVGAGI. CDR3 nucleotide sequence: TGTGCCAGCAGTTATTCGGGGCAGCCCCAGCATTTT. Translated, it gives CASSYSGQPQHF.

The chain combines TRBV19 with TRBJ2-7; D is perhaps TRBD1 (6 bases). The CDR3 totals 14 residues. Germline loops: CDR1 LNHDA, CDR2 SQIVND (reference sequence). Trimming cost V 9 bases and J 4 bases, with 19 bases left between them. CDR3 in amino acids: CASSSRGTRYEQYF. The CDR3 region has the DNA TGTGCCAGCAGTTCCAGGGGAACCCGATACGAGCAGTACTTC.

This clonotype was detected many times. The V call is TRBV12-3 or TRBV12-4, the J call TRBJ2-1, with D tentatively TRBD1 or TRBD2 (5 bases each). This CDR3 spans 14 amino acids. The V gene lost 1 base and the J gene lost 6 bases, with 10 bases spanning the gap. Written as DNA, the CDR3 is TGTGCCAGCAGTTTAGGGGACCTCGGCAATGAGCAGTTCTTC. The encoded protein is CASSLGDLGNEQFF.

This clonotype came up many times. V gene TRBV12-3 or TRBV12-4 combines with J gene TRBJ2-3; D remains ambiguous. V was clipped by 5 bases and J by 5 bases, with 5 bases between them. This CDR3 is 11 amino acids long. The CDR3 DNA follows: TGTGCCAGCAGTCCGGAAGATACGCAGTATTTT. Translating gives CASSPEDTQYF.

This clonotype showed up many times. The V gene is TRBV7-2, the J gene TRBJ2-1; 10 bases fit TRBD2. The CDR3 extends over 15 amino acids. Germline lookup yields CDR1 SGHTA and CDR2 FQGNSA. J gave up 6 bases and V 7 bases, and 9 bases lay outside the gene matches. CDR3 in amino acids: CASTYSGGWLNEQFF. The CDR3 nucleotides are TGTGCCAGCACCTATAGCGGGGGGTGGCTCAATGAGCAGTTCTTC.